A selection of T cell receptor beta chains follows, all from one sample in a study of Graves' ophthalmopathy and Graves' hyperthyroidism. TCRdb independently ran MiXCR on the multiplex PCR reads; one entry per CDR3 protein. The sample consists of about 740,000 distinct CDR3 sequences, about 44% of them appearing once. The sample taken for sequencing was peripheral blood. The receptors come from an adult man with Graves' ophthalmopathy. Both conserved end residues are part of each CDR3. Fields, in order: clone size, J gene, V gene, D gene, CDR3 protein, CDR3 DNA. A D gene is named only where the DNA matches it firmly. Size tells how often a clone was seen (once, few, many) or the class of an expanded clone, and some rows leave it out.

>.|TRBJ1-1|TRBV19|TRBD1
CASSTPGQLNTEAFF
TGTGCCAGTAGTACTCCGGGACAGCTTAACACTGAAGCTTTCTTT
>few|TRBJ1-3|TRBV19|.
CASSAETGNTIYF
TGTGCCAGTAGTGCGGAAACTGGAAACACCATATATTTT
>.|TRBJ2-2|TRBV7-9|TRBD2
CASSLVGLVVRNTGELFF
TGTGCCAGCAGCTTAGTGGGACTAGTAGTACGGAACACCGGGGAGCTGTTTTTT
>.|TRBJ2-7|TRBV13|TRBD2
CATSTSGSYEQYF
TGTGCCACCTCGACTAGCGGGAGCTACGAGCAGTACTTC
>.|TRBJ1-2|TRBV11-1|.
CASSLEVYSAPYYGYTF
TGTGCCAGCAGCTTAGAAGTGTACAGTGCACCTTACTATGGCTACACCTTC
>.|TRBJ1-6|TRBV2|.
CASRMKGFSPLHF
TGTGCCAGCAGGATGAAGGGATTTTCACCCCTCCACTTT
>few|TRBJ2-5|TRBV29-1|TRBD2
CSVASSGRSGETQYF
TGCAGCGTTGCTTCTAGCGGGAGATCAGGGGAGACCCAGTACTTC
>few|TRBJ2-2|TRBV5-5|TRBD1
CASSSKERGRTGELFF
TGTGCCAGCAGTTCAAAAGAAAGGGGGCGGACCGGGGAGCTGTTTTTT
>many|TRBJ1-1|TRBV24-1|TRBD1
CATSDWGQGEAFF
TGTGCCACCAGTGATTGGGGACAGGGTGAAGCTTTCTTT
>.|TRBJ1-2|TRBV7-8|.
CASSLAPGEAYGYTF
TGTGCCAGCAGCTTAGCGCCGGGGGAGGCCTATGGCTACACCTTC
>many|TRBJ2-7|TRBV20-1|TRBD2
CSARTSGRTYEQYF
TGCAGTGCACGGACTAGCGGGAGAACCTACGAGCAGTACTTC
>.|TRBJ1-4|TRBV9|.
CASSLSSRGGLFF
TGTGCCAGCAGCTTATCGTCCAGGGGTGGTCTGTTTTTT
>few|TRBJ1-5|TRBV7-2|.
CASSITTGPPGLQPQHF
TGTGCCAGCAGCATCACTACGGGCCCCCCCGGGTTACAGCCCCAGCATTTT
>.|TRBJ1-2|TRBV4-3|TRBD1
CASSHKMGQGDGYTF
TGCGCCAGCAGCCACAAGATGGGGCAGGGGGATGGCTACACCTTC
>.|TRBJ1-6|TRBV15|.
CATSRDRGLSPLHF
TGTGCCACCAGCAGAGACCGGGGGCTCTCACCCCTCCACTTT
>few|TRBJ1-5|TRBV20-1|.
CSASSQPQHF
TGCAGTGCTAGTAGCCAGCCCCAGCATTTT
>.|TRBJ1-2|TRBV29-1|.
CSVEEGGRGGYTF
TGCAGCGTCGAAGAGGGGGGGCGCGGTGGCTACACCTTC
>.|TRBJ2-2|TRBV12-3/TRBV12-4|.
CASSLRGGGGTGELFF
TGTGCCAGCAGTCTCCGTGGGGGCGGGGGCACCGGGGAGCTGTTTTTT
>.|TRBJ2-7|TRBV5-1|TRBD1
CASSPGGRDRVDEQYF
TGCGCCAGCAGCCCAGGCGGACGGGACAGGGTAGACGAGCAGTACTTC
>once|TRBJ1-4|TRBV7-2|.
CASSSMPGEKLFF
TGTGCCAGCAGCTCAATGCCTGGGGAAAAACTGTTTTTT
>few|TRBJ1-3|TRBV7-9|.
CASRANSGNTIYF
TGTGCCAGCAGAGCCAACTCTGGAAACACCATATATTTT
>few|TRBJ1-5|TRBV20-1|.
CSAEAGQRNQPQHF
TGCAGTGCAGAAGCGGGGCAGCGCAATCAGCCCCAGCATTTT
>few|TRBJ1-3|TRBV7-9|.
CASSHSGTSGNTIYF
TGTGCCAGCAGCCACTCAGGGACCTCTGGAAACACCATATATTTT
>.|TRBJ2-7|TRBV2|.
CASSYPSAPSYEQYF
TGTGCCAGCAGTTACCCGTCTGCCCCCTCCTACGAGCAGTACTTC
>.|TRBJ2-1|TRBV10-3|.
CATRENEQFF
TGTGCCACTCGAGAGAATGAGCAGTTCTTC
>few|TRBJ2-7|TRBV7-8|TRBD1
CASSLPGGQGPYEQYF
TGTGCCAGCAGCTTACCGGGGGGACAGGGACCCTACGAGCAGTACTTC
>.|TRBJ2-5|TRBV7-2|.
CASSPRYSGGSETQYF
TGTGCCAGCAGCCCGAGGTACTCTGGGGGGTCAGAGACCCAGTACTTC
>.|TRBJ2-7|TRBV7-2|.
CASSGGPLLSYEQYF
TGTGCCAGCAGCGGGGGACCGTTGCTCTCCTACGAGCAGTACTTC
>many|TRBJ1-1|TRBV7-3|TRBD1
CASSYTGEAEAFF
TGTGCCAGCAGTTACACAGGGGAGGCTGAAGCTTTCTTT
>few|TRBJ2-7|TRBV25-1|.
CATVTNSYEQYF
TGTGCCACCGTGACAAACTCCTACGAGCAGTACTTC
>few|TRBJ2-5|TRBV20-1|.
CSAIDRGGETQYF
TGCAGTGCCATAGATCGGGGTGGGGAGACCCAGTACTTC
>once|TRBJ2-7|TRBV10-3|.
CASSSSDRTYEQYF
TGTGCCAGCAGTTCTTCTGACAGGACCTACGAGCAGTACTTC
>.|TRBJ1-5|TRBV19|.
CASSIGVHVVLGLQPQHF
TGTGCCAGTAGTATCGGGGTCCACGTCGTTCTTGGCCTTCAGCCCCAGCATTTT
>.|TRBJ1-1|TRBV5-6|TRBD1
CASSLARGPTEAFF
TGTGCCAGCAGCTTGGCCAGGGGGCCTACTGAAGCTTTCTTT
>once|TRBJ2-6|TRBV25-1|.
CASSATSGATSGANVLTF
TGTGCCAGCAGTGCAACCTCAGGGGCTACCTCTGGGGCCAACGTCCTGACCTTC
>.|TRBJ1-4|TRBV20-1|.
CSARRGTNEKLFF
TGCAGTGCTAGGCGGGGGACTAATGAAAAACTGTTTTTT
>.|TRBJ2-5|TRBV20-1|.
CSARAPWAPAETQYF
TGCAGTGCTAGAGCTCCCTGGGCCCCCGCAGAGACCCAGTACTTC
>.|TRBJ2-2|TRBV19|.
CASSTEGLPGTGELFF
TGTGCCAGTAGTACGGAGGGTCTCCCTGGCACCGGGGAGCTGTTTTTT
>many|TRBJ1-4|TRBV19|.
CASTARGFEKLFF
TGTGCCAGTACCGCCCGAGGCTTTGAAAAACTGTTTTTT
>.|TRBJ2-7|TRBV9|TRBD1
CASSSRDRGQLISHEQYF
TGTGCCAGCAGCTCAAGGGACAGGGGGCAATTAATTTCCCACGAGCAGTACTTC
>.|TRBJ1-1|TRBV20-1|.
CSAGFPGPLGNTEAFF
TGCAGTGCTGGCTTCCCGGGACCGCTGGGGAACACTGAAGCTTTCTTT
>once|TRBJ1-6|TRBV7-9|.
CASSQVVGSPLHF
TGCGCCAGCAGCCAAGTGGTGGGTTCACCCCTCCACTTT
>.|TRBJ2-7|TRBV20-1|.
CSARLVLQPYEQYF
TGCAGTGCTAGGCTCGTGCTCCAGCCCTACGAGCAGTACTTC
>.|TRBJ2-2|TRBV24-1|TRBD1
CVSSPPGTGTGELFF
TGTGTCAGCAGCCCCCCCGGGACAGGGACCGGGGAGCTGTTTTTT
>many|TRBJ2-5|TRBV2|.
CASSPRGARETQYF
TGTGCCAGCAGTCCCCGGGGGGCCAGAGAGACCCAGTACTTC
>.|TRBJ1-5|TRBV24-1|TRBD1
CASREPGTGDQPQHF
TGTGCCAGCAGGGAACCCGGGACAGGGGATCAGCCCCAGCATTTT
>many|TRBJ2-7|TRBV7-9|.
CASSEVRGEQYF
TGCGCCAGCAGTGAGGTGAGGGGCGAGCAGTACTTC
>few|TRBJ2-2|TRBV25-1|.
CASSYGAGQGAGELFF
TGTGCCAGCAGTTACGGAGCGGGCCAGGGGGCCGGGGAGCTGTTTTTT
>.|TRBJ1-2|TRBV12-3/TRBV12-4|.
CASSLDGHYGYTF
TGTGCCAGCAGTTTAGACGGACACTATGGCTACACCTTC
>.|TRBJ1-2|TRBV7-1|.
CASSWRGVDGYTF
TGTGCCAGCAGCTGGCGGGGGGTTGATGGCTACACCTTC